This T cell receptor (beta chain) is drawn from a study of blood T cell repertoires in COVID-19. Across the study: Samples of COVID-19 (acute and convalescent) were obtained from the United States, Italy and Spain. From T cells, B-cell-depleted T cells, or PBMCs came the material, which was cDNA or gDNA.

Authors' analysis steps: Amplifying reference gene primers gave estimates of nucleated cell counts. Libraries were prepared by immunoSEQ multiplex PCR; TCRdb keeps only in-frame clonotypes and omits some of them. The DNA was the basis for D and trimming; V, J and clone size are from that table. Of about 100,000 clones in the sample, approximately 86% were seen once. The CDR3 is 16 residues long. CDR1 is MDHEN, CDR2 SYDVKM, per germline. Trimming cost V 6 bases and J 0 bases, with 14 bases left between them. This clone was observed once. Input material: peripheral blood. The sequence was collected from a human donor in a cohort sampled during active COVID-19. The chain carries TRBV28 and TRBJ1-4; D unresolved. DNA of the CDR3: TGTGCCAGCAGCGCCGGGAGGGTAACAACTAATGAAAAACTGTTTTTT. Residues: CASSAGRVTTNEKLFF.